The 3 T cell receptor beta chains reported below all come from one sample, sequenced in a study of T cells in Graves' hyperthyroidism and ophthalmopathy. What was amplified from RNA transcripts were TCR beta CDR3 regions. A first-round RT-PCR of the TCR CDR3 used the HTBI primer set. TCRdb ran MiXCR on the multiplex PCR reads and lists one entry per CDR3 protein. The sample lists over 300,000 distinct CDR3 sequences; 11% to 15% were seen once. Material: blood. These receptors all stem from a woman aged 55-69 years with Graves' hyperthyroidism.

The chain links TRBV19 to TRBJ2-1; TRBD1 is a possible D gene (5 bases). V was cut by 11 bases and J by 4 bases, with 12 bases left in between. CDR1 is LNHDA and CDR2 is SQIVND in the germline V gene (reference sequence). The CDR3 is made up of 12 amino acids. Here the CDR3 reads CADLGAYNEQFF. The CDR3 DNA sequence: TGTGCCGATCTAGGGGCATACAATGAGCAGTTCTTC.

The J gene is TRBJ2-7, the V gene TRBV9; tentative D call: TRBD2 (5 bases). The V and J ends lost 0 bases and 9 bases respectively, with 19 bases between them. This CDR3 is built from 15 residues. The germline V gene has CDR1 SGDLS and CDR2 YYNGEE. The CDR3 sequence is CASSVDSVTHLGQYF. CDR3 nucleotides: TGTGCCAGCAGCGTAGATAGCGTGACCCACCTCGGGCAGTACTTC. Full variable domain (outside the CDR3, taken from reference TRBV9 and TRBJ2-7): DSGVTQTPKHLITATGQRVTLRCSPRSGDLSVYWYQQSLDQGLQFLIQYYNGEERAKGNILERFSAQQFPDLHSELNLSSLELGDSALYFCASSVDSVTHLGQYFGPGTRLTVT.

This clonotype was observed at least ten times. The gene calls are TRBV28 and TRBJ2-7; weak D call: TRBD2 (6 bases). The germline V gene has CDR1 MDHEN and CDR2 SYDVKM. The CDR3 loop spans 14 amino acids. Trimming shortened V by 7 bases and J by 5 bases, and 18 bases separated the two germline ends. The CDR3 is CASIESSGRNEQYF. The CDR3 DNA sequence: TGTGCCAGCATCGAGTCCAGCGGGCGAAACGAGCAGTACTTC.